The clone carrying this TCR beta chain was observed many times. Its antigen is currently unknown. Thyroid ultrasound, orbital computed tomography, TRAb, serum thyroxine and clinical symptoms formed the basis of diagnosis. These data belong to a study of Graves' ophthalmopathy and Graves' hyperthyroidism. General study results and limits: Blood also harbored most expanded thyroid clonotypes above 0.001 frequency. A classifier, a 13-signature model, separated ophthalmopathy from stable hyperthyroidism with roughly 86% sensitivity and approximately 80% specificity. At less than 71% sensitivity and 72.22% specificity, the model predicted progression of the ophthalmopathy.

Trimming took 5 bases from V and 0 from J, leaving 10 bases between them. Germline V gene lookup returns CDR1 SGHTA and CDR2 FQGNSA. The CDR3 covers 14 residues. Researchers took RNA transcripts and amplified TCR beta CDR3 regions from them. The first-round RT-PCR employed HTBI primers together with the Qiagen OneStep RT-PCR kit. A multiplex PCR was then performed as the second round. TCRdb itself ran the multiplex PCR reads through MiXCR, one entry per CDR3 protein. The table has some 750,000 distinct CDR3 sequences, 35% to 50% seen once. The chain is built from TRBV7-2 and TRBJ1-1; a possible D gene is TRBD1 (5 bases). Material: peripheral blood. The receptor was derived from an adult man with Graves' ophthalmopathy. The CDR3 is CASSTGPVNTEAFF. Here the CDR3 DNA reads TGTGCCAGCAGCACAGGACCGGTGAACACTGAAGCTTTCTTT.